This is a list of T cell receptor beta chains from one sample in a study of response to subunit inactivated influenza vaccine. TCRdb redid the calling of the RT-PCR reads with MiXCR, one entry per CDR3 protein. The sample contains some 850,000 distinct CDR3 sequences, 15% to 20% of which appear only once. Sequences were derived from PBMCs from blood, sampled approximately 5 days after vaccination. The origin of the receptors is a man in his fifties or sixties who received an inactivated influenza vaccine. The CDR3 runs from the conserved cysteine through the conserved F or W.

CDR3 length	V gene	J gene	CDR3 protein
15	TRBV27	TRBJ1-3	CASRTDGSSGNTIYF
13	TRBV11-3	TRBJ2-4	CASSLQGQTTKYF
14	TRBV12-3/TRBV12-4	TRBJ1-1	CASSLASGGTEAFF
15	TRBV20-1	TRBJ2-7	CSARRRGGGSYEQYF
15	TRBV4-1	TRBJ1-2	CASSQDWDGYYGYTF
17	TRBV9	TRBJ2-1	CASSVGLAGASYNEQFF
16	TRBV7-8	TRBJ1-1	CASSKTGWGGDTEAFF
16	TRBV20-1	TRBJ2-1	CSARVTSGTTLNEQFF
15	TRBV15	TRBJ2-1	CATSRSSGAAHEQFF
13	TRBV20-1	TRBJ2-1	CSVLSGRVNEQFF
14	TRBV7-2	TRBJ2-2	CASSLAPWTGELFF
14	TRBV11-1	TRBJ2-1	CASRGVRAYNEQFF
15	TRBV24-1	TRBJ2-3	CATSDGGTAGYTQYF
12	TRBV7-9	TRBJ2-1	CASSPGAYEQFF
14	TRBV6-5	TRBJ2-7	CASSYWKGSPEQYF
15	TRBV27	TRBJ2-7	CASSFSGTGGYEQYF
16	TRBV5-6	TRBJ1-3	CASSSDIRNSGNTIYF
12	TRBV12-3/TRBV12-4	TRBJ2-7	CASRFDTYEQYF
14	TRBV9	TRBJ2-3	CASSVGSGADTQYF
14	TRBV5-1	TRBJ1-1	CASSDGPASTEAFF
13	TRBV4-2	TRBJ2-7	CASSQELPYEQYF
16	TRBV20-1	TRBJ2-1	CSARDVLARREDEQFF
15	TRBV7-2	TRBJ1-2	CASSLSQGSGYGYTF
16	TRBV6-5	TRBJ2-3	CASSYRPGGRTDTQYF
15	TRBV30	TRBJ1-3	CAWSLGGSSGNTIYF
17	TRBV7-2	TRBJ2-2	CASSRVRGSRDTGELFF
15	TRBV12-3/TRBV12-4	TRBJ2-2	CASSLRRGGAGELFF
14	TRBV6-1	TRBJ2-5	CASSVGNRQETQYF